What follows are 27 T cell receptor beta chains derived from one specimen sequenced in a study of radiotherapy plus CTLA-4 blockade in lung cancer. Produced via immunoSEQ multiplex PCR; TCRdb's table is partial and in-frame only. Among 60,000 to 65,000 clones listed, approximately 80% were seen once. This specimen was peripheral blood, taken from a patient treated with radiotherapy plus ipilimumab. The receptors come from a human donor with non-small cell lung cancer who had a complete response to radiotherapy plus ipilimumab.

This chain uses TRBV19 with TRBJ1-5; unclear D gene. The CDR3 totals 13 residues. Trimming pared 0 bases from V and 4 bases from J, leaving 4 bases between. The germline gives CDR1 LNHDA, CDR2 SQIVND (reference sequence). The CDR3 nucleotides are TGTGCCAGTAGTATAGAATGGAATCAGCCCCAGCATTTT. Protein product: CASSIEWNQPQHF.

The chain carries TRBV10-3 and TRBJ1-3; D is unclear. CDR1 and CDR2 (germline): ENHRY, SYGVKD. Between the trimmed V and J ends, which lost 8 bases and 0 bases, there was a span of 11 bases. The CDR3 runs 14 residues. This chain's CDR3 is CAIGAESSGNTIYF. DNA of the CDR3: TGTGCCATCGGAGCCGAGAGCTCTGGAAACACCATATATTTT.

The chain couples TRBV19 to TRBJ1-2; D call uncertain. The CDR3 is 13 amino acids. The germline V and J ends were trimmed by 6 bases and 0 bases, with 8 bases remaining between them. Germline loops: CDR1 LNHDA, CDR2 SQIVND (reference sequence). The CDR3 region has the DNA TGTGCCAGTAGCCCGACATCTAACTATGGCTACACCTTC. As protein: CASSPTSNYGYTF. Full variable domain (rest looked up from reference TRBV19 and TRBJ1-2): DGGITQSPKYLFRKEGQNVTLSCEQNLNHDAMYWYRQDPGQGLRLIYYSQIVNDFQKGDIAEGYSVSREKKESFPLTVTSAQKNPTAFYLCASSPTSNYGYTFGSGTRLTVV.

The chain uses TRBV29-1 and TRBJ2-5; D may be TRBD1 (6 bases). Germline loops: CDR1 SQVTM, CDR2 ANQGSEA. The length of the CDR3 is 13 residues. Trimming left V 3 bases short and J 2 bases short, with 10 bases between. The CDR3 reads CSVDGRGQETQYF. For the CDR3, the DNA is TGCAGCGTTGACGGCAGGGGACAAGAGACCCAGTACTTC. The variable domain in full, with the rest retrieved from reference TRBV29-1 and TRBJ2-5, is SAVISQKPSRDICQRGTSLTIQCQVDSQVTMMFWYRQQPGQSLTLIATANQGSEATYESGFVIDKFPISRPNLTFSTLTVSNMSPEDSSIYLCSVDGRGQETQYFGPGTRLLVL.

This clone was seen a few times. The chain couples TRBV4-3 to TRBJ1-4; D unclear. Germline values: CDR1 LGHNA, CDR2 YSLEER. Trimming stripped 0 bases from V and 7 bases from J, with 15 bases between. The CDR3 is 16 residues long. The CDR3 protein is CASSQDRGMWSEKLFF. In DNA, the CDR3 is TGCGCCAGCAGCCAAGATCGCGGAATGTGGAGTGAAAAACTGTTTTTT.

The CDR3 loop is CASSRRQTSNQPQHF. CDR3 sequence (DNA): TGTGCCAGCAGCCGCCGACAGACTAGCAATCAGCCCCAGCATTTT. The chain links TRBV27 to TRBJ1-5; perhaps TRBD1 as D (5 bases). The CDR3 has 15 residues. V dropped 6 bases and J dropped 0 bases, with 12 bases sitting between them. Per germline, CDR1 MNHEY and CDR2 SMNVEV (reference sequence).

The chain employs TRBV28 and TRBJ1-2; no reliable D call. This CDR3 has 14 amino acids. CDR1 is MDHEN, CDR2 SYDVKM, per germline. The germline V and J ends were trimmed by 5 bases and 4 bases, with 14 bases remaining between them. CDR3 amino acids: CASSLTTRVYGYTF. CDR3 nucleotides: TGTGCCAGCAGTCTAACTACAAGGGTCTATGGCTACACCTTC.

The sample holds one count of this clone. This CDR3 reads CASSLFRDRGAGYTF. The CDR3 coding sequence is TGCGCCAGCAGCCTCTTCCGGGACAGGGGGGCTGGCTACACCTTC. The chain joins TRBV5-1 to TRBJ1-2; 11 bases agree with TRBD1. The CDR3 sequence is 15 residues long. Germline CDR1 SGHRS, CDR2 YFSETQ. The junction had 9 bases not matched to a gene; V was cut back by 4 bases and J by 7 bases.

The rearrangement uses TRBV19 and TRBJ2-7, with D possibly matching TRBD1 (5 bases). The CDR3 sequence is 12 residues long. Looked up from germline, CDR1 is LNHDA and CDR2 is SQIVND (reference sequence). The ends were cut back, 6 bases at V and 2 bases at J, with 8 bases in the middle. CDR3 sequence: CASSRQPYEQYF. The DNA of the CDR3 is TGTGCCAGTAGCCGACAGCCCTACGAGCAGTACTTC.

V gene TRBV29-1 combines with J gene TRBJ2-3; either TRBD1 or TRBD2 may fit D (5 bases each). In germline, CDR1 is SQVTM, CDR2 ANQGSEA. V lost 1 base and J 0 bases, leaving 20 bases between the germline ends. The CDR3 covers 18 residues. CDR3 amino acids: CSVEGEEEGAQSTDTQYF. The DNA of the CDR3 is TGCAGCGTTGAAGGAGAGGAGGAAGGGGCCCAAAGCACAGATACGCAGTATTTT.

This chain connects TRBV11-2 to TRBJ1-1; D unresolved. Germline V gene lookup returns CDR1 SGHAT and CDR2 FQNNGV. V was pared by 5 bases and J by 5 bases, with 18 bases between. The CDR3 loop spans 15 amino acids. This CDR3 is CASSPFVLDLTEAFF. The CDR3 DNA reads as TGTGCCAGCAGCCCTTTCGTCTTAGACCTTACTGAAGCTTTCTTT.

The CDR3, as DNA: TGTGCCAGCAGCTTGCCACCGGGACAGCGAAATGAAAAACTGTTTTTT. Translation: CASSLPPGQRNEKLFF. This chain links TRBV7-9 with TRBJ1-4; 7 nucleotides match TRBD1. Germline loops: CDR1 SEHNR, CDR2 FQNEAQ (reference sequence). Trimming cost V 3 bases and J 5 bases; bases outside gene matches: 9. This CDR3 has 16 residues. The entire variable domain, with the rest obtained from reference TRBV7-9 and TRBJ1-4, is as follows: DTGVSQNPRHKITKRGQNVTFRCDPISEHNRLYWYRQTLGQGPEFLTYFQNEAQLEKSRLLSDRFSAERPKGSFSTLEIQRTEQGDSAMYLCASSLPPGQRNEKLFFGSGTQLSVL.

The CDR3 sequence is CSVAKVTGFKETQYF. The CDR3 bases are TGCAGCGTTGCCAAGGTCACAGGGTTCAAAGAGACCCAGTACTTC. This rearrangement joins TRBV29-1 to TRBJ2-5, with a tentative D call TRBD1 (6 bases). V gave up 4 bases and J gave up 3 bases, with 18 bases separating them. This CDR3 contains 15 residues. The germline CDR1 and CDR2 sequences are SQVTM and ANQGSEA.

V gene TRBV29-1 combines with J gene TRBJ1-4; 7 positions agree with TRBD1. The CDR3 totals 13 residues. With 4 bases clipped from V and 4 bases from J, the junction kept 3 bases outside the gene matches. Germline V gene lookup returns CDR1 SQVTM and CDR2 ANQGSEA. The CDR3 spells CSVVQGSNEKLFF. The CDR3 nucleotides read TGCAGCGTTGTACAGGGGAGTAATGAAAAACTGTTTTTT.

The rearrangement links TRBV18 to TRBJ2-7; perhaps TRBD1 as D (6 bases). CDR3 length equals 14 residues. Per the germline V gene, CDR1 is KGHSH and CDR2 is LQKENI. Deletions cut 3 bases from V and 3 bases from J, with 12 bases between. The DNA for the CDR3 is TGTGCCAGCTCACCTATCGGACAGCGCTACGAGCAGTACTTC. This codes for CASSPIGQRYEQYF.

The CDR3 is CATGQGYEQYV. The CDR3 DNA follows: TGTGCCACAGGACAGGGTTACGAGCAGTACGTC. This rearrangement joins TRBV6-6 to TRBJ2-7, with TRBD1 matching over 8 bases. Germline V lookup: CDR1 MNHNY, CDR2 SVGAGI (reference sequence). The length of the CDR3 is 11 residues. With 10 bases clipped from V and 4 bases from J, the junction kept 3 bases outside the gene matches.

This clone showed up just a few times. The chain carries TRBV27 and TRBJ2-4; D might be TRBD1 (6 bases). V lost 2 bases and J lost 5, with 13 bases in between. CDR1 is MNHEY and CDR2 is SMNVEV in the germline V gene (reference sequence). This CDR3 is 15 amino acids long. For the CDR3, the DNA is TGTGCCAGCAGTTTAGGGGACAAACCCGAAAACATTCAGTACTTC. Its protein is CASSLGDKPENIQYF.

This chain links TRBV5-1 with TRBJ1-3; TRBD1 matches at 11 bases. J was trimmed by 8 bases and V by 4 bases; bases with no gene match: 5. Per the germline V gene, CDR1 is SGHRS and CDR2 is YFSETQ. This CDR3 spans 14 amino acids. The CDR3 region is CASSQAGQGDTIYF. The CDR3 DNA reads as TGCGCCAGCAGCCAAGCGGGACAGGGGGACACCATATATTTT.

The CDR3 loop is CASSRQGGVETQYF. Written as DNA, the CDR3 is TGTGCCAGCAGTAGACAGGGGGGCGTGGAGACCCAGTACTTC. The rearrangement uses TRBV27 and TRBJ2-5, with 9 positions matching TRBD1. The ends lost 5 bases at V and 5 bases at J; junction bases unmatched: 6. The V gene's germline CDR1 is MNHEY and CDR2 SMNVEV (reference sequence). CDR3 length equals 14 residues.

V usage is TRBV5-1 and J usage is TRBJ2-2; no reliable D call. The CDR3 runs to 14 residues. Trimming pared 4 bases from V and 4 bases from J, leaving 11 bases between. Germline CDR1 is SGHRS and CDR2 is YFSETQ. The CDR3 coding sequence is TGCGCCAGCAGCCTCGTAGAGAGCACCGGGGAGCTGTTTTTT. This sequence encodes CASSLVESTGELFF.

The chain combines TRBV5-6 with TRBJ1-4, with D possibly matching TRBD1 (5 bases). CDR1 and CDR2 (germline): SGHDT, YYEEEE. Trimming removed 2 bases from V and 7 bases from J, with 9 bases in between. CDR3 length: 13 amino acids. The CDR3 DNA sequence: TGTGCCAGCAGCTTCCAGGGTGGTGAAAAACTGTTTTTT. Translation: CASSFQGGEKLFF.

This clone was seen a few times. This chain links TRBV2 with TRBJ2-7; TRBD1 agrees at 8 bases. J lost 4 bases, V lost 6 bases, and 11 bases had no gene match. The CDR3 is made up of 15 amino acids. The germline CDR1 and CDR2 sequences are SNHLY and FYNNEI. The CDR3 DNA reads as TGTGCCAGCAGCCACAGACAGGGGATTTTGTACGAGCAGTACTTC. It codes for CASSHRQGILYEQYF.

The rearrangement joins TRBV18 to TRBJ1-5; maybe TRBD1 (5 bases). The V end was cut by 2 bases, the J end by 0 bases, with 8 bases between. In germline, CDR1 is KGHSH, CDR2 LQKENI. The length of the CDR3 is 15 residues. Written as DNA, the CDR3 is TGTGCCAGCTCACCAGGGGACCATAGCAATCAGCCCCAGCATTTT. It is translated as CASSPGDHSNQPQHF.

A note on this clone: Other DNA sequences within the sample encode an identical CDR3. The CDR3 is CASSLDSYGYTF. The CDR3 nucleotides read TGTGCCAGCAGCTTAGACAGCTATGGCTACACCTTC. The chain employs TRBV5-4 and TRBJ1-2, with D tentatively TRBD1 (5 bases). Trimming left V 2 bases short and J 4 bases short, with 6 bases between. CDR3 length equals 12 residues. CDR1 SGHNT and CDR2 YYREEE come from the germline V gene (reference sequence).

The rearrangement uses TRBV18 and TRBJ2-5; the D is unclear. The CDR3 covers 13 residues. Germline V gene lookup returns CDR1 KGHSH and CDR2 LQKENI. Trimming took off 2 bases at V and 1 base at J, with 5 bases between the two ends. CDR3 protein: CASSPGLQETQYF. The CDR3 DNA reads TGTGCCAGCTCACCAGGTCTCCAAGAGACCCAGTACTTC.

This chain uses TRBV5-1 with TRBJ2-6; D unclear. This CDR3 has 13 amino acids. The V end lost 5 bases, the J end lost 6 bases, and 9 bases lay between the germline ends. Germline CDR1 and CDR2: SGHRS and YFSETQ. The CDR3 nucleotides read TGCGCCAGCAGTCTTTTTACGGCCAACGTCCTGACTTTC. Translating it yields CASSLFTANVLTF.

This chain connects TRBV7-6 to TRBJ2-5; perhaps D is TRBD1 or TRBD2 (7 bases each). From germline, CDR1 is SGHVS and CDR2 FNYEAQ. This CDR3 has 16 residues. V dropped 5 bases and J dropped 2 bases, with 18 bases sitting between them. CDR3 in amino acids: CASSLTGTAGQETQYF. DNA for the CDR3: TGTGCCAGCAGCCTTACCGGGACAGCGGGACAAGAGACCCAGTACTTC.